The next 8 T cell receptor beta chains were all read from a single sample in a study of cytomegalovirus exposure and HLA in healthy donors (dated by TCRdb to the late 2010s). The library was prepared using the immunoSEQ multiplex PCR assay. The source is immuneACCESS, and TCRdb retained only in-frame sequences with V and J called. Part of the clones is not carried over; for the studies checked, unresolved V genes explain less than half of this, and the remainder is unexplained. The sample table shows about 180,000 clones, and approximately 87% are seen once. The top ten hold approximately 1.5% of the sample. Source material: PBMCs. All receptors derive from a woman aged 30 to 39 in good health and CMV-seronegative.

V and J are TRBV2 and TRBJ2-1; D is perhaps TRBD2 (5 bases). V lost 6 bases and J lost 8, with 20 bases in between. The CDR3 runs 15 residues. Germline loops: CDR1 SNHLY, CDR2 FYNNEI. The CDR3, as DNA: TGTGCCAGCAGGAGACCCGATTATACGGGGTATGAGCAGTTCTTC. Amino acids: CASRRPDYTGYEQFF.

V and J are TRBV11-2 and TRBJ2-7; 7 bases agree with TRBD2. This CDR3 region has 14 residues. Germline CDR1 reads SGHAT; CDR2 reads FQNNGV. With 3 bases clipped from V and 6 bases from J, the junction kept 8 bases outside the gene matches. The CDR3 DNA sequence: TGTGCCAGCAGCTTGACCGCGTGGGGGGGCGAGCAGTACTTC. Translation: CASSLTAWGGEQYF.

The sample holds a few counts of this clone. V gene TRBV6-5 combines with J gene TRBJ2-7; weak D call: TRBD1 (5 bases). The CDR3 sequence is 13 residues long. From germline, CDR1 is MNHEY and CDR2 SVGAGI. Trimming took off 6 bases at V and 7 bases at J, with 16 bases between the two ends. Written as DNA, the CDR3 is TGTGCCAGCAGCCCCCTGGGGCAGACAGAGCAGTACTTC. Translation gives CASSPLGQTEQYF.

The chain joins TRBV6-1 to TRBJ1-2; 7 bases match TRBD1. J was trimmed by 10 bases and V by 3 bases; bases with no gene match: 11. This CDR3 contains 14 residues. Germline values: CDR1 MNHNS, CDR2 SASEGT. In DNA form, the CDR3 reads TGTGCCAGCAGTGATGCAGGGGGTATAGCTTCCTACACCTTC. Protein product: CASSDAGGIASYTF.

CDR3 DNA sequence: TGTGCCAGCAGCCTGGCGGGACTCGCCGGTGAAAAACTGTTTTTT. Residues: CASSLAGLAGEKLFF. This chain uses TRBV7-9 with TRBJ1-4; possible D gene TRBD1, 5 bases. The CDR3 is 15 residues long. Trimming took 5 bases from V and 7 from J, leaving 17 bases between them. Germline V gene sequence: CDR1 SEHNR, CDR2 FQNEAQ (reference sequence). Using reference TRBV7-9 and TRBJ1-4 for the parts outside the CDR3, the full variable domain is DTGVSQNPRHKITKRGQNVTFRCDPISEHNRLYWYRQTLGQGPEFLTYFQNEAQLEKSRLLSDRFSAERPKGSFSTLEIQRTEQGDSAMYLCASSLAGLAGEKLFFGSGTQLSVL.

The J gene is TRBJ2-1, the V gene TRBV6-1, with 8 bases fitting TRBD2. V shed 6 bases, J shed 7 bases, and the junction held 11 bases outside the gene matches. The germline CDR1 and CDR2 sequences are MNHNS and SASEGT. CDR3 length equals 15 residues. The chain's CDR3 is CASRVPKRGLNEQFF. The CDR3 bases are TGTGCCAGCAGAGTTCCTAAGCGGGGGTTGAATGAGCAGTTCTTC.

The count of this clone is one. The chain links TRBV5-6 to TRBJ1-1, with 7 bases identical to TRBD1. The CDR3 spans 13 residues. J lost 4 bases, V lost 3 bases, and 3 bases had no gene match. Germline lookup yields CDR1 SGHDT and CDR2 YYEEEE. The CDR3 bases are TGTGCCAGCAGCTCGGGGACAGTCACTGAAGCTTTCTTT. Translated: CASSSGTVTEAFF.

The chain recombines TRBV5-1 with TRBJ2-3; the match to TRBD2 covers 8 bases. Germline V gene lookup returns CDR1 SGHRS and CDR2 YFSETQ. V lost 8 bases and J lost 3; bases outside the gene matches: 8. The CDR3 sequence is 14 residues long. The CDR3 region has the DNA TGCGCCAGTCGAAGCGGGGGCGTGACAGATACGCAGTATTTT. Encoded protein: CASRSGGVTDTQYF.